This T cell receptor beta chain derives from a study of vaccination and CD4 T cells after COVID-19 (dated 2022 in TCRdb). Regarding the complete study: The convalescent cohort included six males and four females, with two Hispanic individuals, seven Caucasians, two Asians and one multiracial person. Two doses of either the Pfizer-BioNTech BNT162b2 vaccine (n=8) or the Moderna mRNA-1273 vaccine (n=2) were administered to participants. Post-COVID blood samples were collected from convalescent patients a median of around 100 days after diagnosis, with a range of about 35 to 180 days. The time from the second vaccine dose to post-vaccine blood sampling had a median of around 72 days and ranged from about 12 to 250 days. The cultures were stimulated with overlapping spike peptide pools from SARS-CoV-2 and from the common cold coronaviruses HCoV-NL63, HCoV-OC43 and HCoV-229E. As controls, cultures received a CEFX viral epitope pool (the positive control), an HIV-1 Nef peptide pool (the negative control), or no peptide at all. The spike-specific CD4+ TCR repertoire was compared before and after mRNA vaccination in about nine COVID-19 convalescent patients and a handful of infection-naive healthy vaccine recipients. In an earlier paper using these donors, memory CD4+ T cell crossreactivity between SARS-CoV-2 and common cold coronavirus spike proteins was assessed at the TCR clonotype level. The paper as a whole reports these results and caveats: Among the post-vaccine SARS-CoV-2-reactive clones in convalescent patients, a median approximately 90% showed up only after vaccination, which suggests vaccine-specific priming. Relatively few convalescent patients were included in the study, and early timepoints after natural infection were not analyzed. An increase in the median number of SARS-CoV-2-reactive clonotypes from around 20 after infection to a few dozen after vaccination was observed, but the change was not found to be significant. In convalescent patients, nearly all vaccine-specific clones (304 of 307) were found to be mono-reactive for SARS-CoV-2 spike rather than cross-reactive with common cold coronaviruses.

From cysteine to phenylalanine, the CDR3 is 13 amino acids long. Of all the DNA, just the CDR3 is kept, 39 bases in frame from base 1. V was cut back by 6 bases and J by 4 bases, leaving a gap of 13 bases between them. CDR1 is given as MNHEY and CDR2 as SVGEGT, both from the germline V gene. The library relied on PCR. DNA from cultured CD4+ T cells was subjected to TCR sequencing with the Oncomine TCR Beta short-read assay at the Johns Hopkins FTIC core. The QIAamp micro DNA kit was used to extract genomic DNA from the cultured CD4+ T cells. The Oncomine TCR Beta libraries from cultured CD4+ T cells were pooled using unique dual indexes and then sequenced on an Illumina iSeq 100. On the study's bioinformatics: Non-productive sequences were filtered out, and CDR3s that did not start with C, did not end with F or W, or were shorter than 7 amino acids were discarded. Antigen-specific clonotypes were identified with the MANAFEST web application by comparing peptide-stimulated wells with reference and other culture wells. Positive clones required FDR below 0.05, an odds ratio above 5, and productive frequency above 0.1% in at least two of three replicate wells. A clonotype counted as cross-reactive if it showed significant expansion both in the SARS-CoV-2 spike wells and in at least one common cold coronavirus spike condition. CDR3 homology was assessed with Levenshtein distances (stringdist) and unrooted phylogenetic trees (ape) in R version 3.6.1. Using fastp trimming at Q25 and MiXCR clonotype assembly, TCRdb reanalyzed the public sequencing data and kept in-frame beta chains. Rows matching on CDR3 protein sequence are summarized as one entry with the most common DNA and genes. Here the V and J calls rest on TCRdb's processing, not on the authors' analysis. The sample profile shows 10,000 or so distinct CDR3 sequences; 31% of them were found once. The top ten clones comprise around a fifth of the sample.

The treatment or condition tag for this specimen amounts to: approximately nine-day PBMC culture with coronavirus spike peptide pools or control peptides (ViraFEST assay). CD4+ T cells from unexposed donors were collected before the COVID-19 pandemic (2011-2018). To expand antigen-specific T cells with peptide pools and then pick out the expanded clonotypes through TCR sequencing, the study relied on the ViraFEST assay. Each well held some 2 million PBMCs cultured with roughly 9.2 ug/ml peptide pools in IMDM containing 5% human AB serum and 8 to 10 IU/ml IL-2. On days 3 and 7, half of the culture medium was replaced with fresh IL-2-containing medium. After approximately eleven days of culture, CD4+ T cells were isolated by negative selection with the EasySep CD4+ T cell isolation kit. Unexposed donor CD4+ T cells were tested for reactivity to SARS-CoV-2 S and N and four common cold coronavirus spike pools, as cell number allowed. Ficoll-Paque Plus gradient centrifugation was used to isolate PBMCs from whole blood, and the isolated PBMCs were then either used fresh or cryopreserved at -140C. In general, triplicate wells were set up for every culture condition. The leukapheresis product used for the unexposed donors was purchased from a commercial source.

This clonotype has a handful of counts. Its specific antigen is unknown. Per-nucleotide qualities are absent, and no much larger clonotype sits a single base away. What was sequenced was CD4+ T cells from blood, cultured in vitro. The chain was built from TRBV6-2 or TRBV6-3 and TRBJ2-7; the D gene is unclear. The source of this sequence is a human donor in good health. CDR3 reads: CASSRADGYEQYF. The sequence in DNA is TGTGCCAGCAGCCGGGCTGACGGGTACGAGCAGTACTTC.